The 17 T cell receptor beta chains below all came from one sample that was sequenced in a study of T cell responses to AZD1222 COVID-19 vaccine. Produced via immunoSEQ multiplex PCR; TCRdb's table is partial and in-frame only. Among some 150,000 clones, roughly 88% were seen once, and the ten largest hold 2% to 2.5%. The sequences come from peripheral blood, collected on day 0 of AZD1222 vaccination. These receptors were obtained from an adult in good health.

The J gene is TRBJ1-5, the V gene TRBV5-6; D uncertain. This CDR3 has 15 residues. Germline V CDR1 and CDR2: SGHDT, YYEEEE. V gave up 4 bases and J gave up 4 bases, with 15 bases separating them. This chain's CDR3 is CASSQLGPTNQPQHF. The CDR3 bases are TGTGCCAGCAGCCAACTCGGGCCCACAAATCAGCCCCAGCATTTT.

J is TRBJ2-5 and V is TRBV10-3; 11 nucleotides agree with TRBD2. The ends lost 6 bases at V and 5 bases at J; junction bases unmatched: 8. The CDR3 length is 15 residues. Germline assignment: CDR1 ENHRY and CDR2 SYGVKD. CDR3 sequence reads: CAISPTSGRGETQYF. DNA for the CDR3: TGTGCCATCAGCCCAACTAGCGGGAGAGGTGAGACCCAGTACTTC.

This CDR3 is CASSLAGTGSINYGYTF. In DNA, the CDR3 is TGCGCCAGCAGCTTGGCCGGGACAGGTTCTATCAACTATGGCTACACCTTC. V is TRBV5-1 and J is TRBJ1-2, with 8 bases aligning to TRBD1. The CDR3 is made up of 17 amino acids. CDR1 and CDR2 (germline): SGHRS, YFSETQ. The V segment lost 0 bases and the J segment 2 bases; nucleotides outside the gene matches: 9.

This clone was picked up one time. The chain couples TRBV19 to TRBJ1-1; D unclear. CDR1 is LNHDA, CDR2 SQIVND, per germline (reference sequence). The ends were cut back, 5 bases at V and 10 bases at J, with 14 bases in the middle. The CDR3 has 12 residues. CDR3 protein: CASSVSGFSAFF. The CDR3 DNA sequence: TGTGCCAGTAGTGTCTCCGGCTTCTCAGCTTTCTTT.

This chain joins TRBV27 and TRBJ1-6, with D perhaps TRBD1 (6 bases). There are 16 residues in the CDR3. CDR1 is MNHEY, CDR2 SMNVEV, per germline (reference sequence). Trimming removed 3 bases from V and 7 bases from J, with 16 bases in between. Here the CDR3 DNA reads TGTGCCAGCAGTTTCGGGGCAGGGGCGCAGAATTCACCCCTCCACTTT. Residues: CASSFGAGAQNSPLHF.

The chain has TRBV7-9 and TRBJ1-2; a possible D gene is TRBD1 (5 bases). Germline lookup yields CDR1 SEHNR and CDR2 FQNEAQ (reference sequence). Trimming took off 3 bases at V and 7 bases at J, with 9 bases between the two ends. The CDR3 has 12 amino acids. The CDR3 here is CASSLDIFGYTF. CDR3 DNA: TGTGCCAGCAGCTTGGACATATTTGGCTACACCTTC.

In this sample, this clone turned up a few times. This chain connects TRBV5-6 to TRBJ1-2, with D perhaps matching TRBD1 (6 bases). Trimming removed 2 bases at V and 7 bases at J, with 12 bases between. Looked up from germline, CDR1 is SGHDT and CDR2 is YYEEEE. There are 13 residues in the CDR3. The CDR3 region has the DNA TGTGCCAGCAGCTTTACAGGGCGACCTGGCTACACCTTC. It specifies CASSFTGRPGYTF.

V usage is TRBV5-1 and J usage is TRBJ2-6; possibly TRBD2 for D (5 bases). In germline, CDR1 is SGHRS, CDR2 YFSETQ. The V end lost 3 bases, the J end lost 0 bases, and 13 bases lay between the germline ends. There are 17 residues in the CDR3. Written as DNA, the CDR3 is TGCGCCAGCAGCTCGGCGGGCTCGAACTCTGGGGCCAACGTCCTGACTTTC. It translates to CASSSAGSNSGANVLTF.

CDR3 in amino acids: CASSLPGVHGYTF. CDR3 nucleotide sequence: TGTGCCAGCAGTTTGCCAGGGGTGCATGGCTACACCTTC. V gene TRBV28 combines with J gene TRBJ1-2; D is possibly TRBD1 (6 bases). The CDR3 totals 13 residues. The germline CDR1 and CDR2 sequences are MDHEN and SYDVKM. V was clipped by 3 bases and J by 6 bases, with 11 bases between them.

The rearrangement links TRBV28 to TRBJ2-7; 8 positions match TRBD1. Germline values: CDR1 MDHEN, CDR2 SYDVKM. The ends lost 5 bases at V and 3 bases at J; junction bases unmatched: 9. This CDR3 has 15 residues. The CDR3 sequence: CASSPSGQGNYEQYF. In nucleotides, the CDR3 is TGTGCCAGCAGTCCGTCTGGACAGGGCAACTACGAGCAGTACTTC. Drawing the rest from reference TRBV28 and TRBJ2-7, the complete variable domain is DVKVTQSSRYLVKRTGEKVFLECVQDMDHENMFWYRQDPGLGLRLIYFSYDVKMKEKGDIPEGYSVSREKKERFSLILESASTNQTSMYLCASSPSGQGNYEQYFGPGTRLTVT.

The chain joins TRBV19 to TRBJ2-7; D possibly corresponds to TRBD2 (6 bases). The CDR3 runs 15 residues. Germline V gene sequence: CDR1 LNHDA, CDR2 SQIVND (reference sequence). Trimming removed 3 bases at V and 2 bases at J, with 14 bases between. The CDR3 is CASSIEAGGTYEQYF. The CDR3 DNA follows: TGTGCCAGTAGTATTGAGGCAGGAGGGACCTACGAGCAGTACTTC.

In its sample, this clone was seen once. The chain employs TRBV28 and TRBJ2-1; the D is unclear. This CDR3 region has 13 residues. The ends were cut back, 2 bases at V and 4 bases at J, with 6 bases in the middle. Looked up from germline, CDR1 is MDHEN and CDR2 is SYDVKM. The CDR3 coding sequence is TGTGCCAGCAGTTTACCCAGTTACAATGAGCAGTTCTTC. Its translation is CASSLPSYNEQFF.

As for this clone: Other DNA sequences in the same sample also yield this CDR3. This chain joins TRBV29-1 and TRBJ2-5, with D tentatively TRBD1 (7 bases). The CDR3 spans 12 residues. The germline V gene encodes CDR1 SQVTM and CDR2 ANQGSEA. Trimming left V 5 bases short and J 4 bases short, with 11 bases between. The CDR3 spells CSVQQGGETQYF. For the CDR3, the DNA is TGCAGCGTTCAGCAGGGGGGAGAGACCCAGTACTTC.

The rearrangement links TRBV5-4 to TRBJ1-5, with D hard to call. The CDR3 is 12 residues long. The germline V gene encodes CDR1 SGHNT and CDR2 YYREEE (reference sequence). V lost 0 bases and J lost 6, with 4 bases in between. CDR3 in DNA: TGTGCCAGCAGCTTGGCGGGTCAGCCCCAGCATTTT. Protein: CASSLAGQPQHF.

The chain is built from TRBV28 and TRBJ2-3; 7 bases agree with TRBD1. CDR3 size: 13 residues. The V and J ends lost 3 bases and 11 bases, in that order; junction bases with no gene match: 8. Germline loops: CDR1 MDHEN, CDR2 SYDVKM. The CDR3 nucleotides read TGTGCCAGCAGTTTGTTAGGGGGCCTTGGGCAGTATTTT. It translates to CASSLLGGLGQYF.

The genes are TRBV5-1 and TRBJ2-7; 9 nucleotides align to TRBD1. There are 15 residues in the CDR3. V lost 2 bases to trimming and J lost 4 bases; unmatched junction nucleotides: 7. Germline CDR1 reads SGHRS; CDR2 reads YFSETQ. The CDR3 spells CASSFSGTGLYEQYF. The CDR3 DNA follows: TGCGCCAGCAGCTTCTCCGGGACAGGGCTTTACGAGCAGTACTTC.

Written as DNA, the CDR3 is TGTGCCAGCACCCTATCCGGAAACACCATATATTTT. Translating it yields CASTLSGNTIYF. This chain uses TRBV12-3 or TRBV12-4 with TRBJ1-3; D is unresolved. V gave up 7 bases and J gave up 4 bases, with 8 bases separating them. CDR3 length: 12 amino acids.